The sequence of this TCR beta chain was determined in a study of OX40 agonist ivuxolimab in advanced cancers. Study-level background: Among those treated, three patients had partial responses, one with hepatocellular carcinoma and two with cutaneous melanoma. Findings and limits, study-wide: Expanded clones belonging to CD8+ T cells outnumbered, on average, those of CD4+. CD4+ and CD8+ T cells in blood underwent clonal expansion by week 6 at 0.1 to 3.0 mg/kg.

Produced via immunoSEQ multiplex PCR; TCRdb's table is partial and in-frame only. The sample shows 60,000 to 75,000 clones, approximately 90% of them seen only once. Trimming cost V 6 bases and J 0 bases, with 8 bases left between them. This CDR3 comprises 13 residues. Per germline, CDR1 SQVTM and CDR2 ANQGSEA. Drawing of blood for sampling happened at baseline, at cycle 4 day 1, and at cycle 7 day 1. As to this clone: Its antigen is currently unknown.

The chain links TRBV29-1 to TRBJ2-2; a possible D gene is TRBD2 (5 bases). The sequences come from CD4+ or CD8+ T cells sorted from blood, collected in a trial of the OX40 agonist ivuxolimab. This clonotype originated in an adult with an advanced solid tumor such as melanoma, head and neck, liver or kidney cancer. The CDR3 DNA reads as TGCAGCGTGCAGGACTCGAACACCGGGGAGCTGTTTTTT. Translation: CSVQDSNTGELFF.